This TCR beta chain is drawn from a study of graft-versus-host responses after intestinal transplantation. Across the study: Recipients underwent multivisceral, liver-intestinal, or isolated intestinal transplants. General study points: The marrow of recipients harbored GvH clones, and ileum or blood showed some of them first.

Measured with immunoSEQ multiplex PCR; TCRdb has only the in-frame clones, and not every one. This table holds 50,000 to 75,000 clones, roughly 90% found once. To note about this clone: Antigen unknown.

V was clipped by 5 bases and J by 5 bases; unmatched bases: 11. The germline gives CDR1 LNHNV, CDR2 YYDKDF (reference sequence). This CDR3 has 16 amino acids. This TCR was recovered from a human donor who was the organ donor for an intestinal transplant. The specimen comprised unstimulated CD8+ T cells sorted from spleen or lymph node cells, sampled before transplant. The chain carries TRBV15 and TRBJ2-5; TRBD1 agrees at 10 bases. Written as DNA, the CDR3 is TGTGCCACCAGCGACCGATCGGACAGGGGGACGGAGACCCAGTACTTC. Its protein is CATSDRSDRGTETQYF.